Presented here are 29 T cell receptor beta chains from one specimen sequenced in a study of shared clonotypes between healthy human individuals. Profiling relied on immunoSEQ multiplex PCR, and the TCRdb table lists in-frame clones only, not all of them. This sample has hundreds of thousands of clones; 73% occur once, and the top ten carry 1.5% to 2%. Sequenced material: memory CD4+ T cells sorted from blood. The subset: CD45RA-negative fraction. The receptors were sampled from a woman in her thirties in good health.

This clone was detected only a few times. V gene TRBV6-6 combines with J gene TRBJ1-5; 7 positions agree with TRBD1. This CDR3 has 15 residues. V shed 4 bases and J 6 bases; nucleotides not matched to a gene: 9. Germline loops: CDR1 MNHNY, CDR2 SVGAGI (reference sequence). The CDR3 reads CASSSIDREGQPQHF. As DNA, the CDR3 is TGTGCCAGCAGTTCCATCGACAGGGAGGGTCAGCCCCAGCATTTT.

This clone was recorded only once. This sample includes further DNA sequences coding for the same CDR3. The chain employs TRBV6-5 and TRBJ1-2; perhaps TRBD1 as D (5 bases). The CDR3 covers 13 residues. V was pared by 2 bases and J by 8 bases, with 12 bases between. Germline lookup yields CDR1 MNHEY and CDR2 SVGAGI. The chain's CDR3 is CASSYEGRGGYTF. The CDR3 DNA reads TGTGCCAGCAGTTACGAGGGGCGGGGAGGCTACACCTTC.

CDR3: CASSFRLPGVYGYTF. CDR3 nucleotides: TGTGCCAGCAGTTTTAGGCTACCAGGGGTCTATGGCTACACCTTC. The rearrangement joins TRBV28 to TRBJ1-2, with D possibly being TRBD1 (6 bases). The germline gives CDR1 MDHEN, CDR2 SYDVKM. Trimming cost V 3 bases and J 4 bases, with 15 bases left between them. This CDR3 contains 15 residues.

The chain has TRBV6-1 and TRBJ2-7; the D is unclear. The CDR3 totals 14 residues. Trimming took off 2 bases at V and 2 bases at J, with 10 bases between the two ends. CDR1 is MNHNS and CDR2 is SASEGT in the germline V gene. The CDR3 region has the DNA TGTGCCAGCAGTGAATACGAGACGACCTACGAGCAGTACTTC. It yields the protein CASSEYETTYEQYF.

CDR3 region: CASSLVPGLARYEQYF. The DNA of the CDR3 is TGTGCCAGCAGCTTGGTACCGGGACTAGCGAGATACGAGCAGTACTTC. The genes are TRBV7-2 and TRBJ2-7, with TRBD2 matching over 10 bases. V lost 3 bases to trimming and J lost 4 bases; unmatched junction nucleotides: 9. This CDR3 has 16 residues. CDR1 SGHTA and CDR2 FQGNSA come from the germline V gene.

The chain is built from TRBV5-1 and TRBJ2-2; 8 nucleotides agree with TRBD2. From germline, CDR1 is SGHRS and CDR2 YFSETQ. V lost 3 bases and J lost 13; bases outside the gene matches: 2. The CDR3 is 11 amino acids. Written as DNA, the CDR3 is TGCGCCAGCAGCTCGACTAGCGTGCTGTTTTTT. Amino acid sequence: CASSSTSVLFF. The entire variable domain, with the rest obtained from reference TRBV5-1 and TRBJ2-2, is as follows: KAGVTQTPRYLIKTRGQQVTLSCSPISGHRSVSWYQQTPGQGLQFLFEYFSETQRNKGNFPGRFSGRQFSNSRSEMNVSTLELGDSALYLCASSSTSVLFFGEGSRLTVL.

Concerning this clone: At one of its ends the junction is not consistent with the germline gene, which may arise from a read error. The DNA of the CDR3 is TGTGCCAGCAGTTCCAATAATATACGCAGCAATTTT. It is translated as CASSSNNIRSNF. V and J are TRBV28 and TRBJ2-3, with unresolved D. Per germline, CDR1 MDHEN and CDR2 SYDVKM. There are 12 residues in the CDR3.

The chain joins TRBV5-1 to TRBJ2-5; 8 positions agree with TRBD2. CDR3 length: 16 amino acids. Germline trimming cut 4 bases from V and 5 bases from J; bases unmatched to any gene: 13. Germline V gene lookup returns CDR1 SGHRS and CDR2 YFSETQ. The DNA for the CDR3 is TGCGCCAGCAGCCCAGGGACCCGGACGGGAGGGGAGACCCAGTACTTC. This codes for CASSPGTRTGGETQYF.

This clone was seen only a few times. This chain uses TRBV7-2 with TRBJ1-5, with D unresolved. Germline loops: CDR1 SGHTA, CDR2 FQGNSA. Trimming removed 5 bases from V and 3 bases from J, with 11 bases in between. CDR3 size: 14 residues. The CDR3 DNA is TGTGCCAGCAGCCTATCACACGCCAATCAGCCCCAGCATTTT. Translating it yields CASSLSHANQPQHF.

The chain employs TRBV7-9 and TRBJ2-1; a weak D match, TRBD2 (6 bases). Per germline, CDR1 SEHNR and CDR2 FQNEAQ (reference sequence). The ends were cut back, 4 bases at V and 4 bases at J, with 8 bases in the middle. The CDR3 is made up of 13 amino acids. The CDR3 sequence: CASSWSGYNEQFF. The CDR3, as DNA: TGTGCCAGCAGCTGGAGCGGGTACAATGAGCAGTTCTTC.

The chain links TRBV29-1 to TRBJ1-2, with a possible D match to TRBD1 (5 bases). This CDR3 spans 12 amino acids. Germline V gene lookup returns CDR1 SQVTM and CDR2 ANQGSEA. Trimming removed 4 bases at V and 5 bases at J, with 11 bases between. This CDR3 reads CSVGGVGYGYTF. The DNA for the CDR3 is TGCAGCGTTGGAGGGGTTGGGTATGGCTACACCTTC. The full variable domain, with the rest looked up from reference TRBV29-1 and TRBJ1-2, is SAVISQKPSRDICQRGTSLTIQCQVDSQVTMMFWYRQQPGQSLTLIATANQGSEATYESGFVIDKFPISRPNLTFSTLTVSNMSPEDSSIYLCSVGGVGYGYTFGSGTRLTVV.

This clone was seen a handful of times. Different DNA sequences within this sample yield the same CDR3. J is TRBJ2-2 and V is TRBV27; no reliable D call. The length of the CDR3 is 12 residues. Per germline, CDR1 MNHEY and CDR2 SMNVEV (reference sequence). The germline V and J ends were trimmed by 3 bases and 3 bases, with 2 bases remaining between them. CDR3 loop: CASSFHTGELFF. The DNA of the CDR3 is TGTGCCAGCAGTTTCCACACCGGGGAGCTGTTTTTT.

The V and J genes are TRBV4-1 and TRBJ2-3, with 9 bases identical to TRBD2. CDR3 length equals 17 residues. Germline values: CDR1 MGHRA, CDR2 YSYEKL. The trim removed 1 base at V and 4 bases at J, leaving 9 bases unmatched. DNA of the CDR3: TGCGCCAGCAGCCAAGCCCTAGCGGGGTGGGGGGCAGATACGCAGTATTTT. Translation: CASSQALAGWGADTQYF.

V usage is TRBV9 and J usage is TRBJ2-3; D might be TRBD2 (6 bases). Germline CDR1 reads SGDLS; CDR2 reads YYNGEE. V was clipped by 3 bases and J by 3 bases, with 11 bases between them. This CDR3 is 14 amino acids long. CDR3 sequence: CASSAYRETDTQYF. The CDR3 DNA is TGTGCCAGCAGCGCATACCGGGAGACAGATACGCAGTATTTT.

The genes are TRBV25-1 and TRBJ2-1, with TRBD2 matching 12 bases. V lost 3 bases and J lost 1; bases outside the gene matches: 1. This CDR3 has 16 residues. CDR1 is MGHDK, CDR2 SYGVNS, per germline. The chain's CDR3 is CASSDTSGRSYNEQFF. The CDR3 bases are TGTGCCAGCAGTGACACTAGCGGGAGGTCCTACAATGAGCAGTTCTTC.

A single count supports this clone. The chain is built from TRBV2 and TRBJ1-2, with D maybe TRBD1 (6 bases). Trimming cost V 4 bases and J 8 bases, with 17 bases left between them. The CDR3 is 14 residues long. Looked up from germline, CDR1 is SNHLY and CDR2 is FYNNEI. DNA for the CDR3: TGTGCCAGCAGTGTAAAGGGGTACCAGGGGGGCTACACCTTC. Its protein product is CASSVKGYQGGYTF.

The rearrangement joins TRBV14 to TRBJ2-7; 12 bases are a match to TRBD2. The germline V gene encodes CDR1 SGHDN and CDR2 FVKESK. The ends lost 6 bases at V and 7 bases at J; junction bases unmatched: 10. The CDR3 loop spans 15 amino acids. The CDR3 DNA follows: TGTGCCAGCAGTCCTAGCGGGAGGGCCTCTCGGGAGCAGTACTTC. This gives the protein CASSPSGRASREQYF.

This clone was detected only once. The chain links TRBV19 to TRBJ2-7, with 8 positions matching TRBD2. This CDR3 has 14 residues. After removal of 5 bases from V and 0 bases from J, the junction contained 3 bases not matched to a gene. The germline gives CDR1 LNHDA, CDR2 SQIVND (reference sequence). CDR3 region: CASSRSGSSYEQYF. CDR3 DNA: TGTGCCAGTAGTCGGAGCGGGAGCTCCTACGAGCAGTACTTC.

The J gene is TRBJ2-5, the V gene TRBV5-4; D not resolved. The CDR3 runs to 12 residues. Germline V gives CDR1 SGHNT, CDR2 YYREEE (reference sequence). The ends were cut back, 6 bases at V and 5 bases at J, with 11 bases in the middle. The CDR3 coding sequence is TGTGCCAGCAATAAGGAGTCCGAGACCCAGTACTTC. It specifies CASNKESETQYF.

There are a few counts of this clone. The CDR3 bases are TGTGCCAGCAGAGGAGGGGGCTCCGGGGAGCTGTTTTTT. Its protein product is CASRGGGSGELFF. This chain uses TRBV25-1 with TRBJ2-2, with a tentative D call TRBD1 (7 bases). This CDR3 is built from 13 residues. Germline CDR1 MGHDK, CDR2 SYGVNS. V dropped 6 bases and J dropped 6 bases, with 11 bases sitting between them. Complete variable domain (other parts from reference TRBV25-1 and TRBJ2-2): EADIYQTPRYLVIGTGKKITLECSQTMGHDKMYWYQQDPGMELHLIHYSYGVNSTEKGDLSSESTVSRIRTEHFPLTLESARPSHTSQYLCASRGGGSGELFFGEGSRLTVL.

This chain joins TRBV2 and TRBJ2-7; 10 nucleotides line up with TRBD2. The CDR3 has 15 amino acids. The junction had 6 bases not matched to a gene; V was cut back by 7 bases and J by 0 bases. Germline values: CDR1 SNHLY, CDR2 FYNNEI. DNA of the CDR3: TGTGCCAGCAAGGCGGCTAGCGGGAGCTCCTACGAGCAGTACTTC. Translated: CASKAASGSSYEQYF.

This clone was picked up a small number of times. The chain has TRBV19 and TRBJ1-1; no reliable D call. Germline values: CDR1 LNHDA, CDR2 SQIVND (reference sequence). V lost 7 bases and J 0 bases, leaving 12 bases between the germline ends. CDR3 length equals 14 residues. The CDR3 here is CASTLNGMNTEAFF. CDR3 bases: TGTGCCAGTACCTTAAATGGAATGAACACTGAAGCTTTCTTT. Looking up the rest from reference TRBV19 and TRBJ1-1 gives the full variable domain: DGGITQSPKYLFRKEGQNVTLSCEQNLNHDAMYWYRQDPGQGLRLIYYSQIVNDFQKGDIAEGYSVSREKKESFPLTVTSAQKNPTAFYLCASTLNGMNTEAFFGQGTRLTVV.

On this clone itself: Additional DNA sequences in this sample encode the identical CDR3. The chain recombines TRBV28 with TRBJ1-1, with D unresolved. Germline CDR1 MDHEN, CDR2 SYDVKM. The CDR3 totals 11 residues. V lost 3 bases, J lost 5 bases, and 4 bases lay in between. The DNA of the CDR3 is TGTGCCAGCAGTTTGGGAACTGAAGCTTTCTTT. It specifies CASSLGTEAFF.

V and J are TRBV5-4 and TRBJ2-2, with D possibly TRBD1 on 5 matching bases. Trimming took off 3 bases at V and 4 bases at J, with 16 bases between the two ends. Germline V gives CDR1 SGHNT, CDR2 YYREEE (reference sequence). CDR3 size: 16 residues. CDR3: CASSSLQGPSTGELFF. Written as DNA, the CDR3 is TGTGCCAGCAGCTCCCTGCAGGGCCCCAGCACCGGGGAGCTGTTTTTT.

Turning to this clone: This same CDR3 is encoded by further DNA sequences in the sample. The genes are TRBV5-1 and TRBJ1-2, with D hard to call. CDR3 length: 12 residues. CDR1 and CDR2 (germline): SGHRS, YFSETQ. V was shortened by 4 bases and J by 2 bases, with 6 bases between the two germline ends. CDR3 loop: CASSLDNYGYTF. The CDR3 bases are TGCGCCAGCAGCCTGGACAACTATGGCTACACCTTC.

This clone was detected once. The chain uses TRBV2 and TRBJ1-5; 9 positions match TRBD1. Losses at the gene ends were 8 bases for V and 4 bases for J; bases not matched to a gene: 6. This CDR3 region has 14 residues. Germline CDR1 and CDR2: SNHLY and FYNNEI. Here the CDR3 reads CASQGQGRNQPQHF. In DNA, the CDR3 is TGTGCCAGCCAGGGACAGGGACGGAATCAGCCCCAGCATTTT.

The CDR3 DNA is TGCGCCAGCAGCCTAACCGGACTCGATGAGCAGTTCTTC. This gives the protein CASSLTGLDEQFF. The V and J genes are TRBV4-1 and TRBJ2-1; D is perhaps TRBD2 (5 bases). Germline loops: CDR1 MGHRA, CDR2 YSYEKL. The V gene lost 4 bases and the J gene lost 8 bases, with 12 bases spanning the gap. This CDR3 has 13 amino acids.

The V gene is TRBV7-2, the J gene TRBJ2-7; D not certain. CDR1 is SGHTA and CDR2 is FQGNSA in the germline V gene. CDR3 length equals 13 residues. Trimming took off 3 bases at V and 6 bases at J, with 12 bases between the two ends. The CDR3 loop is CASSLAPQLEQYF. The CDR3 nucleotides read TGTGCCAGCAGCTTGGCTCCACAGCTCGAGCAGTACTTC.

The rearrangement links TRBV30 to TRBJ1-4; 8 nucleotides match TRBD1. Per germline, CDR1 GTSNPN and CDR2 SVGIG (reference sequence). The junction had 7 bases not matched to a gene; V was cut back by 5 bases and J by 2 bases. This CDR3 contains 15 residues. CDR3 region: CAWARGTGTNEKLFF. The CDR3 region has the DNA TGTGCCTGGGCCCGGGGGACAGGCACTAATGAAAAACTGTTTTTT.